One sample yielded the 22 T cell receptor beta chains listed below, sequenced in a study of metastatic and nonmetastatic thyroid tumors. TCRdb re-called the PCR reads with MiXCR. This table has about 34,000 clones, over 15% appearing once. The entire patient cohort was treatment-naive prior to thyroid surgery. The sample consisted of blood. These receptors all stem from a female donor with papillary thyroid cancer or a benign thyroid nodule (not recorded which). Some clones in this sample may be carry-over from other donors' samples.

This clone was observed many times. CDR3 residues: CATRWTSGNNEQFF. The CDR3 nucleotides are TGTGCCACCCGGTGGACTAGCGGAAACAATGAGCAGTTCTTC. The chain combines TRBV28 with TRBJ2-1, with 10 bases that match TRBD2. The germline V gene has CDR1 MDHEN and CDR2 SYDVKM. The V and J ends lost 10 bases and 5 bases, in that order; junction bases with no gene match: 8. The CDR3 is made up of 14 amino acids. Looking up the rest from reference TRBV28 and TRBJ2-1 gives the full variable domain: DVKVTQSSRYLVKRTGEKVFLECVQDMDHENMFWYRQDPGLGLRLIYFSYDVKMKEKGDIPEGYSVSREKKERFSLILESASTNQTSMYLCATRWTSGNNEQFFGPGTRLTVL.

The sample holds many counts of this clone. The same CDR3 can be traced to other DNA sequences in this sample. The genes are TRBV6-1 and TRBJ2-2; no clear D. Germline V gene data show CDR1 as MNHNS and CDR2 as SASEGT. The CDR3 runs to 13 residues. Deletions cut 6 bases from V and 5 bases from J, with 10 bases between. The CDR3 sequence: CASRHLITGELFF. The CDR3 bases are TGTGCCAGCAGACACCTGATTACCGGGGAGCTGTTTTTT.

This clone showed up just a few times. A single base separates this from a much larger clone, so it may be a read error. This chain joins TRBV7-9 and TRBJ1-5; D might be TRBD1 (5 bases). The CDR3 loop spans 13 amino acids. Germline V gene sequence: CDR1 SEHNR, CDR2 FQNEAQ (reference sequence). The CDR3 nucleotides are TGTTCCAGCAGCCCATCCCTTACAGGGCCCCAGCATTTT. It codes for CSSSPSLTGPQHF.

This clone was seen repeatedly, ten times or more. The chain joins TRBV10-3 to TRBJ2-7, with D uncertain. Germline values: CDR1 ENHRY, CDR2 SYGVKD. V gave up 0 bases and J gave up 6 bases, with 9 bases separating them. The CDR3 loop spans 13 amino acids. CDR3 loop: CAISESENTEQYF. The CDR3 DNA reads TGTGCCATCAGTGAGTCGGAGAATACCGAGCAGTACTTC.

This clone was seen ten or more times. The chain joins TRBV28 to TRBJ2-7; D is ambiguous. The CDR3 covers 11 residues. Germline-derived CDR1 and CDR2 are MDHEN and SYDVKM. V was clipped by 7 bases and J by 9 bases, with 13 bases between them. This chain's CDR3 is CASTTPTRQYF. DNA for the CDR3: TGTGCCAGCACTACTCCTACGAGGCAGTACTTC.

This clone was found a few times. The V and J genes are TRBV6-2 or TRBV6-3 and TRBJ2-6; D is ambiguous. This CDR3 has 14 amino acids. Germline CDR1 and CDR2: MNHEY and SVGEGT. Between the trimmed V and J ends, which lost 8 bases and 2 bases, there was a span of 10 bases. CDR3 DNA sequence: TGTGCCAGCTGGGGTGTGGCTGGGGCCAACGTCCTGACTTTC. Protein product: CASWGVAGANVLTF.

The chain employs TRBV6-1 and TRBJ2-1; 9 nucleotides match TRBD2. In germline, CDR1 is MNHNS, CDR2 SASEGT. The CDR3 covers 18 residues. J was trimmed by 0 bases and V by 4 bases; bases with no gene match: 10. The CDR3 DNA follows: TGTGCCAGCAGTGGAGGATTAGCGGGAGCCAACTCCTACAATGAGCAGTTCTTC. Its translation: CASSGGLAGANSYNEQFF.

In regard to this clone: This may be a read error, as it is one base from a much larger clone. The sample carries other DNA sequences with the same CDR3. This chain connects TRBV27 to TRBJ1-1; D is unresolved. This CDR3 region has 14 residues. The V gene's germline CDR1 is MNHEY and CDR2 SMNVEV (reference sequence). The V gene lost 0 bases and the J gene lost 5 bases, with 10 bases spanning the gap. The CDR3 spells CASSLSSGGTEAFF. The CDR3, as DNA: TGTGCCAGCAGTTTATCATCCGGTGGGACTGAAGCTTTCTTT.

This clone occurred many times. The rearrangement uses TRBV6-6 and TRBJ1-6; no reliable D call. The CDR3 runs 12 residues. With 2 bases removed from V and 7 bases from J, the gap between germline ends came to 3 bases. CDR1 is MNHNY, CDR2 SVGAGI, per germline (reference sequence). CDR3 sequence (DNA): TGTGCCAGCAGTTACGAAAATTCACCCCTCCACTTT. Protein sequence: CASSYENSPLHF.

This clone was counted only a few times. This may be a read error: a much more frequent sequence differs by one nucleotide. The chain uses TRBV28 and TRBJ1-1; no definite D call. Looked up from germline, CDR1 is MDHEN and CDR2 is SYDVKM. V lost 5 bases and J 4 bases, leaving 14 bases between the germline ends. There are 14 residues in the CDR3. The CDR3 spells CASSPVYMATEAFF. The CDR3 coding sequence is TGTGCCAGCAGTCCGGTCTATATGGCCACTGAAGCTTTCTTT.

Of note for this clone: Other DNA sequences in this sample translate to the same CDR3. The chain has TRBV28 and TRBJ1-1, with D maybe TRBD1 (5 bases). Trimming removed 9 bases from V and 0 bases from J, with 17 bases in between. The CDR3 length is 15 residues. Germline V gene lookup returns CDR1 MDHEN and CDR2 SYDVKM. The CDR3 is CASRPQAAMNTEAFF. As DNA, the CDR3 is TGTGCCAGTCGCCCACAGGCCGCGATGAACACTGAAGCTTTCTTT.

As concerns this clone: A read error may produce the germline difference seen at one junction end. The chain employs TRBV6-1 and TRBJ2-1; 8 nucleotides match TRBD2. The CDR3 is made up of 16 amino acids. CDR1 and CDR2 (germline): MNHNS, SASEGT. CDR3 loop: CASSVFSGRSYNERFF. CDR3 sequence (DNA): TGTGCCAGCAGTGTCTTCAGCGGGAGATCCTACAATGAGCGGTTCTTC.

At least ten counts were recorded for this clone. The chain combines TRBV20-1 with TRBJ2-3; 12 bases agree with TRBD2. The germline V gene encodes CDR1 DFQATT and CDR2 SNEGSKA (reference sequence). The CDR3 extends over 16 amino acids. The J segment lost 2 bases and the V segment lost 1 base, leaving 4 bases of the junction unmatched. The CDR3 region is CSARVTSGGFTDTQYF. DNA for the CDR3: TGCAGTGCTAGAGTTACTAGCGGGGGGTTCACAGATACGCAGTATTTT.

The V and J genes are TRBV6-1 and TRBJ2-7; D might be TRBD2 (5 bases). CDR1 and CDR2 from the germline V gene are MNHNS and SASEGT. V gave up 6 bases and J gave up 4 bases, with 13 bases separating them. The length of the CDR3 is 13 residues. In DNA form, the CDR3 reads TGTGCCAGCAGACGCGATCTAGCTTACGAGCAGTACTTC. Residues: CASRRDLAYEQYF.

This clone was recorded a few times. This rearrangement joins TRBV6-2 or TRBV6-3 to TRBJ2-7; 9 bases line up with TRBD1. Germline V gene sequence: CDR1 MNHEY, CDR2 SVGEGT. Trimming at V came to 1 base and at J to 2 bases, leaving 3 bases not matched to a gene. The CDR3 loop spans 15 amino acids. CDR3 coding DNA: TGTGCCAGCAGTTACTTACGACAGGGGGCCTACGAGCAGTACTTC. Its protein is CASSYLRQGAYEQYF.

The chain employs TRBV5-1 and TRBJ2-3; 7 bases agree with TRBD2. The CDR3 is 14 residues long. Germline lookup yields CDR1 SGHRS and CDR2 YFSETQ. The V and J ends lost 2 bases and 2 bases, in that order; junction bases with no gene match: 2. CDR3 amino acids: CASSFGTITDTQYF. The CDR3 bases are TGCGCCAGCAGCTTCGGGACTATCACAGATACGCAGTATTTT.

This clone was seen just once. With a much larger clone just one base away, this may be a read error. This rearrangement joins TRBV11-2 to TRBJ2-3; TRBD1 aligns across 7 bases. This CDR3 has 15 amino acids. The germline CDR1 and CDR2 sequences are SGHAT and FQNNGV. The CDR3 sequence: CASSLSVRGTDTQFF. The CDR3 nucleotides are TGTGCCAGCAGCTTATCTGTCAGGGGGACAGATACGCAGTTTTTT.

This clone was counted many times. V and J are TRBV2 and TRBJ2-3, with 7 bases matching TRBD2. The germline V gene encodes CDR1 SNHLY and CDR2 FYNNEI. J was trimmed by 5 bases and V by 5 bases; bases with no gene match: 7. This CDR3 region has 14 residues. In DNA, the CDR3 is TGTGCCAGCAGTCGAGCGGGAAGTATAGATACGCAGTATTTT. It encodes CASSRAGSIDTQYF.

This clone was counted at least ten times. V usage is TRBV28 and J usage is TRBJ2-3; D may be TRBD2 (5 bases). The CDR3 runs 11 residues. Trimming stripped 3 bases from V and 14 bases from J, with 12 bases between. The V gene's germline CDR1 is MDHEN and CDR2 SYDVKM. In nucleotides, the CDR3 is TGTGCCAGCAGTTTGAGAGGGCTGGGGTATTTT. This encodes CASSLRGLGYF.

Concerning this clone itself: Germline and junction disagree at one end, which may indicate a read error. The rearrangement links TRBV6-1 to TRBJ2-5; a weak D match, TRBD2 (5 bases). Germline CDR1 MNHNS, CDR2 SASEGT. The CDR3 runs to 11 residues. This chain's CDR3 is CAGGREETQYF. The DNA for the CDR3 is TGTGCCGGCGGCCGGGAAGAGACACAGTACTTC.

This clone was picked up many times. The chain links TRBV18 to TRBJ2-7; D may be TRBD1 (5 bases). Germline V CDR1 and CDR2: KGHSH, LQKENI. The germline V and J ends were trimmed by 5 bases and 3 bases, with 14 bases remaining between them. This CDR3 region has 14 residues. CDR3 in DNA: TGTGCCAGCTCATTTTTCGGACAACTCTACGAGCAGTACTTC. Translating it yields CASSFFGQLYEQYF.

This clone has at least ten counts. This chain joins TRBV5-1 and TRBJ2-5, with D maybe TRBD2 (5 bases). With 4 bases removed from V and 0 bases from J, the gap between germline ends came to 13 bases. The CDR3 is 15 residues long. CDR1 SGHRS and CDR2 YFSETQ come from the germline V gene. The CDR3 spells CASSPFGVNQETQYF. CDR3 nucleotides: TGCGCCAGCAGCCCATTCGGGGTTAACCAAGAGACCCAGTACTTC.